This passage covers 12 T cell receptor beta chains from one sample sequenced in a study of technical replicates of blood from several donors. Only in-frame clones appear in the TCRdb table, and some are missing; sequencing was by immunoSEQ multiplex PCR. Found here are roughly 72,000 clones, 95% to 98% of them singletons; the top ten hold roughly 0.35%. The sequencing sample was made of T cells isolated from PBMCs. Receptor source: a human donor in good health.

The genes are TRBV28 and TRBJ2-7; tentatively, D is TRBD2 (5 bases). V lost 6 bases to trimming and J lost 3 bases, with 15 bases between them. This CDR3 region has 14 residues. The V gene's germline CDR1 is MDHEN and CDR2 SYDVKM. CDR3 bases: TGTGCCAGCAGGCCGCCACTAGAAGTCTACGAGCAGTACTTC. Amino acids: CASRPPLEVYEQYF. The full variable domain, its missing parts supplied by reference TRBV28 and TRBJ2-7, is DVKVTQSSRYLVKRTGEKVFLECVQDMDHENMFWYRQDPGLGLRLIYFSYDVKMKEKGDIPEGYSVSREKKERFSLILESASTNQTSMYLCASRPPLEVYEQYFGPGTRLTVT.

This rearrangement joins TRBV6-1 to TRBJ2-1; the D gene is possibly TRBD1 (6 bases). Germline values: CDR1 MNHNS, CDR2 SASEGT. V lost 3 bases and J 4 bases, leaving 7 bases between the germline ends. CDR3 length equals 13 residues. CDR3 protein: CASSEGQYNEQFF. CDR3 nucleotides: TGTGCCAGCAGTGAGGGACAATACAATGAGCAGTTCTTC.

V is TRBV2 and J is TRBJ2-7, with 16 bases matching TRBD2. This CDR3 has 16 amino acids. The germline CDR1 and CDR2 sequences are SNHLY and FYNNEI. The J segment lost 5 bases and the V segment lost 6 bases, leaving 7 bases of the junction unmatched. CDR3 sequence (DNA): TGTGCCAGCAGCAAGGGACTAGCGGGAGGGCCAGACGAGCAGTACTTC. Amino acids: CASSKGLAGGPDEQYF.

As for this clone: At the DNA level, this CDR3 is encoded by other sequences in the same sample as well. V gene TRBV7-9 combines with J gene TRBJ2-7; maybe TRBD2 (5 bases). This CDR3 contains 12 residues. The germline V gene has CDR1 SEHNR and CDR2 FQNEAQ (reference sequence). The ends were cut back, 3 bases at V and 3 bases at J, with 6 bases in the middle. The CDR3 DNA sequence: TGTGCCAGCAGCTTCGAGGGCTACGAGCAGTACTTC. Protein product: CASSFEGYEQYF.

J is TRBJ1-5 and V is TRBV2; weak D call: TRBD1 (5 bases). The CDR3 is 14 amino acids. Germline CDR1 SNHLY, CDR2 FYNNEI. V was cut by 3 bases and J by 6 bases, with 12 bases left in between. CDR3 residues: CASSDQGVAQPQHF. CDR3 DNA: TGTGCCAGCAGTGACCAGGGTGTAGCTCAGCCCCAGCATTTT.

V is TRBV4-3 and J is TRBJ1-5; D is undetermined. The CDR3 is 15 amino acids. V was trimmed by 0 bases and J by 7 bases, leaving 13 bases between them. The germline CDR1 and CDR2 sequences are LGHNA and YSLEER. The CDR3 protein is CASSQDLEFNQPQHF. In DNA, the CDR3 is TGCGCCAGCAGCCAAGATCTTGAGTTCAACCAGCCCCAGCATTTT.

The CDR3 protein is CAWSIGTGYNQPQHF. In nucleotides, the CDR3 is TGTGCCTGGAGTATAGGGACAGGATACAATCAGCCCCAGCATTTT. V and J are TRBV30 and TRBJ1-5; 8 nucleotides line up with TRBD1. Trimming at V came to 2 bases and at J to 3 bases, leaving 6 bases not matched to a gene. The CDR3 extends over 15 amino acids. Germline CDR1 reads GTSNPN; CDR2 reads SVGIG (reference sequence).

The chain links TRBV13 to TRBJ2-1; D is possibly TRBD1 (6 bases). Germline values: CDR1 PRHDT, CDR2 FYEKMQ (reference sequence). The CDR3 sequence is 16 residues long. V shed 0 bases and J shed 1 base, with 10 bases lying between them. The CDR3 loop is CASSLGDRGSYNEQFF. For the CDR3, the DNA is TGTGCCAGCAGCTTAGGGGACAGAGGGTCCTACAATGAGCAGTTCTTC.

This rearrangement joins TRBV6-5 to TRBJ2-1, with TRBD2 matching 8 bases. This CDR3 spans 14 amino acids. The germline CDR1 and CDR2 sequences are MNHEY and SVGAGI. V dropped 7 bases and J dropped 2; count of bases not matched to a gene: 4. CDR3 protein: CASKSGSAYNEQFF. As DNA, the CDR3 is TGTGCCAGCAAGAGCGGGAGTGCCTACAATGAGCAGTTCTTC.

The chain has TRBV9 and TRBJ2-1, with TRBD2 identical over 10 bases. This CDR3 is built from 16 residues. Germline-derived CDR1 and CDR2 are SGDLS and YYNGEE. V was pared by 5 bases and J by 4 bases, with 9 bases of the junction left unmatched. Here the CDR3 reads CASSSGSGGVYNEQFF. The CDR3 DNA reads TGTGCCAGCAGTAGCGGGAGCGGGGGGGTTTACAATGAGCAGTTCTTC. Filled out from reference TRBV9 and TRBJ2-1, the complete variable domain reads DSGVTQTPKHLITATGQRVTLRCSPRSGDLSVYWYQQSLDQGLQFLIQYYNGEERAKGNILERFSAQQFPDLHSELNLSSLELGDSALYFCASSSGSGGVYNEQFFGPGTRLTVL.

This clone was detected only once. The chain couples TRBV15 to TRBJ1-3, with D maybe TRBD1 (5 bases). Trimming left V 0 bases short and J 4 bases short, with 10 bases between. CDR1 LNHNV and CDR2 YYDKDF come from the germline V gene (reference sequence). This CDR3 comprises 15 residues. For the CDR3, the DNA is TGTGCCACCAGCAGAGATATGGAGGGGGGAAACACCATATATTTT. Translation gives CATSRDMEGGNTIYF.

The CDR3 sequence: CASSLPNEQFF. As DNA, the CDR3 is TGTGCCAGCAGCTTACCGAATGAGCAGTTCTTC. The J gene is TRBJ2-1, the V gene TRBV11-1; D not resolved. The V gene's germline CDR1 is SGHAT and CDR2 FQDESV (reference sequence). V lost 2 bases to trimming and J lost 7 bases, with 3 bases between them. The length of the CDR3 is 11 residues.